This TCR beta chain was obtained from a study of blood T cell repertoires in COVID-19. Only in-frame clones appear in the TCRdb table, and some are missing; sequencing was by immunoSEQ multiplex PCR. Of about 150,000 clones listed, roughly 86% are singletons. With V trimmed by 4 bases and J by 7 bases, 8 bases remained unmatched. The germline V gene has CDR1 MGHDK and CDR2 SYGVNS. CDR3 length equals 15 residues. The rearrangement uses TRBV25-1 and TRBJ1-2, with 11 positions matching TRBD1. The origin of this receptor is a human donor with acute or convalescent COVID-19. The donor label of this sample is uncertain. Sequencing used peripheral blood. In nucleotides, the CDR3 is TGTGCCAGCAGTGCTACGGGACAGGGGGTGCGTGGCTACACCTTC. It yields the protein CASSATGQGVRGYTF.